This T cell receptor beta chain was sequenced for a study of cytomegalovirus exposure and HLA in healthy donors. Study-wide results and caveats: V segments that were indistinguishable, TRBV6-2 and TRBV6-3 among them, were omitted from analysis. Most TCR beta V segments were productive about 90% or about 30% of the time in an earlier analysis. Later analysis indicated greater clonal expansion among HLA-associated TCR beta chains than among equally common other chains.

V shed 5 bases, J shed 1 base, and the junction held 7 bases outside the gene matches. The length of the CDR3 is 15 residues. CDR1 and CDR2 (germline): SGHRS, YFSETQ. Among the donors, all were healthy bone marrow donors. PCR was performed using 60 Vbeta and 13 Jbeta primers. The assay was immunoSEQ multiplex PCR, and TCRdb's table has in-frame clones only and misses some. The sample carries over 60,000 clones, 75% recorded once. About this clone itself: Its antigen is as yet unknown.

V is TRBV5-1 and J is TRBJ2-3; TRBD1 matches at 7 bases. The origin of this receptor is a man in his 70s in good health and CMV-seronegative. Sample: PBMCs. The CDR3 reads CASRPSGQGTDTQYF. The CDR3 DNA reads as TGCGCCAGCAGACCTTCTGGACAGGGCACAGATACGCAGTATTTT.